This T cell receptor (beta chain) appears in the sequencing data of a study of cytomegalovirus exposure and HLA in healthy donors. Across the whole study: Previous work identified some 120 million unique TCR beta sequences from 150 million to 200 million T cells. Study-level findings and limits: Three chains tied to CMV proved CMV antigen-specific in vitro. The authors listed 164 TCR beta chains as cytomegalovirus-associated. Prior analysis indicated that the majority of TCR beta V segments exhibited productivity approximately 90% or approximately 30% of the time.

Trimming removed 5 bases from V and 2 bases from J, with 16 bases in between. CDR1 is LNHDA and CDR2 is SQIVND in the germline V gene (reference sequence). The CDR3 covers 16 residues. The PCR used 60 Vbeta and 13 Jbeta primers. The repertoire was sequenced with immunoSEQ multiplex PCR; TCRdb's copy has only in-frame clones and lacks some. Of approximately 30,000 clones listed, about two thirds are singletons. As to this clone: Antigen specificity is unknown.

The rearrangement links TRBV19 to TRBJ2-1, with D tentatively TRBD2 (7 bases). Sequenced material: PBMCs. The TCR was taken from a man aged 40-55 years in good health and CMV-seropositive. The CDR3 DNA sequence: TGTGCCAGTAGTCCCACCGGGGGGCCTCCCTACAATGAGCAGTTCTTC. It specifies CASSPTGGPPYNEQFF.